This T cell receptor (beta chain) stems from a study of cytomegalovirus exposure and HLA in healthy donors. Whole-study findings and limits: TRBV6-2, TRBV6-3 and some other V segments were excluded as indistinguishable.

Healthy people donating bone marrow made up the donors. Unrecorded immune exposure was likely among donors, who were nominally healthy when sampled. Germline V gene data show CDR1 as SGHDT and CDR2 as YYEEEE. The CDR3 runs 14 residues. V was pared by 9 bases and J by 5 bases, with 6 bases of the junction left unmatched. Primers for the PCR totalled 60 Vbeta and 13 Jbeta. In the study's own analysis: In a later analysis, about 9.9 million of about 80 million unique beta chains occurred in at least two donors. Assay: immunoSEQ multiplex PCR; the TCRdb copy retains only in-frame clones and omits some. V, J and clone size are those of that table, while D and trimming were read from the DNA. The table shows roughly 180,000 clones, with 80% to 85% occurring only once. Regarding this clone: The antigen remains unidentified.

Sequencing was done on a sample of PBMCs. This TCR was recovered from a woman between 18 and 29 years old in good health and CMV-seropositive. The chain couples TRBV5-6 to TRBJ2-2; TRBD1 matches at 11 bases. CDR3 sequence reads: CANAGTGGTGELFF. In DNA, the CDR3 is TGTGCCAACGCCGGGACAGGGGGAACCGGGGAGCTGTTTTTT. Full variable domain (missing parts from reference TRBV5-6 and TRBJ2-2): DAGVTQSPTHLIKTRGQQVTLRCSPKSGHDTVSWYQQALGQGPQFIFQYYEEEERQRGNFPDRFSGHQFPNYSSELNVNALLLGDSALYLCANAGTGGTGELFFGEGSRLTVL.